A single sample is the source of the 22 T cell receptor beta chains below, sequenced in a study of OX40 agonist ivuxolimab in advanced cancers. Some clones are missing from TCRdb's copy, which holds only in-frame ones; the method was immunoSEQ multiplex PCR. The repertoire holds some 77,000 clones, with approximately 85% as singletons. The sample here was CD4+ or CD8+ T cells sorted from blood, taken in a trial of the OX40 agonist ivuxolimab. Every receptor here comes from an adult with an advanced solid tumor such as melanoma, head and neck, liver or kidney cancer.

This clone turned up a few times. V usage is TRBV15 and J usage is TRBJ2-1; the D gene is possibly TRBD2 (5 bases). Germline lookup yields CDR1 LNHNV and CDR2 YYDKDF (reference sequence). V lost 3 bases and J lost 2, with 8 bases in between. This CDR3 has 14 residues. Here the CDR3 reads CATSSGGAYNEQFF. CDR3 coding DNA: TGTGCCACCAGCAGTGGAGGAGCCTACAATGAGCAGTTCTTC.

This rearrangement joins TRBV27 to TRBJ2-7; 7 nucleotides agree with TRBD1. CDR1 and CDR2 (germline): MNHEY, SMNVEV (reference sequence). The length of the CDR3 is 14 residues. With V trimmed by 5 bases and J by 0 bases, 4 bases remained unmatched. The chain's CDR3 is CASSLKGASYEQYF. CDR3 in DNA: TGTGCCAGCAGTCTGAAGGGGGCCTCCTACGAGCAGTACTTC.

The chain uses TRBV10-3 and TRBJ2-7; D ambiguous. In germline, CDR1 is ENHRY, CDR2 SYGVKD. This CDR3 spans 15 amino acids. V lost 5 bases, J lost 7 bases, and 21 bases lay in between. The CDR3 DNA reads TGTGCCATCAGTAACCGTTCTTTAGTAGTGGTTGAGCAGTACTTC. Translated: CAISNRSLVVVEQYF.

There are a few counts of this clone. The chain joins TRBV7-2 to TRBJ2-1; 12 nucleotides align to TRBD2. The germline CDR1 and CDR2 sequences are SGHTA and FQGNSA. There are 17 residues in the CDR3. V shed 5 bases, J shed 7 bases, and the junction held 12 bases outside the gene matches. DNA of the CDR3: TGTGCCAGCAGCCCTTCGCCGGGACTAGCGGGTAAGAATGAGCAGTTCTTC. As protein: CASSPSPGLAGKNEQFF.

The rearrangement links TRBV5-4 to TRBJ2-5; D unresolved. This CDR3 comprises 14 residues. V was clipped by 0 bases and J by 7 bases, with 13 bases between them. Germline CDR1 and CDR2: SGHNT and YYREEE (reference sequence). CDR3 in DNA: TGTGCCAGCAGCTTGGATGCCCTCGGTTGGACCCAGTACTTC. Protein: CASSLDALGWTQYF. The variable domain in full, completed from reference TRBV5-4 and TRBJ2-5, reads ETGVTQSPTHLIKTRGQQVTLRCSSQSGHNTVSWYQQALGQGPQFIFQYYREEENGRGNFPPRFSGLQFPNYSSELNVNALELDDSALYLCASSLDALGWTQYFGPGTRLLVL.

V usage is TRBV7-9 and J usage is TRBJ1-3; D not resolved. Germline V lookup: CDR1 SEHNR, CDR2 FQNEAQ (reference sequence). The CDR3 contains 16 residues. Trimming pared 2 bases from V and 3 bases from J, leaving 14 bases between. This CDR3 is CASSLFRVSSGNTIYF. DNA of the CDR3: TGTGCCAGCAGCTTATTTAGGGTCTCGAGTGGAAACACCATATATTTT.

The CDR3 protein is CASSLMGEGQPQHF. CDR3 DNA: TGTGCCAGCAGTTTAATGGGGGAGGGACAGCCCCAGCATTTT. This chain links TRBV27 with TRBJ1-5; TRBD1 is a possible D gene (5 bases). V lost 2 bases and J lost 7, with 12 bases in between. Germline CDR1 and CDR2: MNHEY and SMNVEV (reference sequence). There are 14 residues in the CDR3.

The chain combines TRBV27 with TRBJ2-6; TRBD1 might be the D (6 bases). Per the germline V gene, CDR1 is MNHEY and CDR2 is SMNVEV (reference sequence). This CDR3 has 18 amino acids. With 6 bases removed from V and 0 bases from J, the gap between germline ends came to 18 bases. As DNA, the CDR3 is TGTGCCAGCAGGAAAACGGACAGTTCTCTCTCTGGGGCCAACGTCCTGACTTTC. Protein product: CASRKTDSSLSGANVLTF.

The chain couples TRBV5-8 to TRBJ1-5; 11 positions agree with TRBD1. The CDR3 spans 14 residues. Germline CDR1 is SGHTS and CDR2 is YDEGEE. V was pared by 4 bases and J by 6 bases, with 3 bases of the junction left unmatched. The CDR3 sequence: CASSGQGAAQPQHF. CDR3 nucleotide sequence: TGTGCCAGCAGCGGACAGGGGGCAGCTCAGCCCCAGCATTTT.

The chain has TRBV6-1 and TRBJ1-4; D remains ambiguous. Per germline, CDR1 MNHNS and CDR2 SASEGT. V was cut by 8 bases and J by 5 bases, with 6 bases left in between. This CDR3 has 11 amino acids. The CDR3: CASGINEKLFF. CDR3 in DNA: TGTGCCAGCGGGATCAATGAAAAACTGTTTTTT.

The chain links TRBV5-4 to TRBJ2-7; no definite D call. The V end was cut by 3 bases, the J end by 2 bases, with 15 bases between. The CDR3 spans 15 residues. Germline V CDR1 and CDR2: SGHNT, YYREEE (reference sequence). The CDR3, as DNA: TGTGCCAGCAGCTCCCCGACACCTCGGGCCTACGAGCAGTACTTC. As protein: CASSSPTPRAYEQYF.

The chain uses TRBV23-1 and TRBJ2-5; D is undetermined. TRBV23-1 is sorted into the ORF group, with uncertain function. The length of the CDR3 is 18 residues. V shed 1 base and J shed 2 bases, with 20 bases lying between them. The CDR3, as DNA: TGCGCCAGCAGTCAATGGGTTTCCCTCCTTAACGGTCAAGAGACCCAGTACTTC. This codes for CASSQWVSLLNGQETQYF.

With regard to this clone: At one end, the junction sequence differs from germline, possibly due to a read error. The genes are TRBV25-1 and TRBJ2-7; 11 bases fit TRBD2. CDR1 is MGHDK, CDR2 SYGVNS, per germline. The CDR3 loop spans 15 amino acids. CDR3 region: CASSDLGTSGREQCF. CDR3 sequence (DNA): TGTGCCAGCAGTGATCTCGGGACTAGCGGACGCGAGCAGTGCTTC.

The rearrangement links TRBV25-1 to TRBJ1-1, with 8 positions matching TRBD1. Trimming took 8 bases from V and 3 from J; bases not matched to a gene: 8. The CDR3 loop spans 14 amino acids. The germline CDR1 and CDR2 sequences are MGHDK and SYGVNS. Written as DNA, the CDR3 is TGTGCCAGCTTAACAGGGGGTCGGGACACTGAAGCTTTCTTT. This encodes CASLTGGRDTEAFF.

The J gene is TRBJ2-7, the V gene TRBV7-2, with unresolved D. V was clipped by 3 bases and J by 2 bases, with 8 bases between them. The CDR3 length is 13 residues. CDR1 is SGHTA and CDR2 is FQGNSA in the germline V gene. CDR3 DNA: TGTGCCAGCAGCTTCGAGGCCGCCTACGAGCAGTACTTC. This gives the protein CASSFEAAYEQYF.

This rearrangement joins TRBV27 to TRBJ1-1; D uncertain. Trimming stripped 5 bases from V and 6 bases from J, with 7 bases between. This CDR3 is 11 amino acids long. From germline, CDR1 is MNHEY and CDR2 SMNVEV (reference sequence). The DNA for the CDR3 is TGTGCCAGCAGTCGGGGTTCTGAAGCTTTCTTT. This encodes CASSRGSEAFF.

This clone occurred once. The rearrangement links TRBV19 to TRBJ1-5; the match to TRBD1 covers 10 bases. The V gene's germline CDR1 is LNHDA and CDR2 SQIVND (reference sequence). The CDR3 is 15 amino acids. After removal of 5 bases from V and 5 bases from J, the junction contained 6 bases not matched to a gene. CDR3 in DNA: TGTGCCAGTAGTCGGGACAGGGGAGGTGATCAGCCCCAGCATTTT. Amino acid sequence: CASSRDRGGDQPQHF.

This clone occurred a few times. This chain links TRBV6-5 with TRBJ2-5; TRBD1 might be the D (5 bases). V was pared by 7 bases and J by 7 bases, with 16 bases between. Germline V gene data show CDR1 as MNHEY and CDR2 as SVGAGI. The CDR3 length is 13 residues. The CDR3 sequence is CASKTSQGATQYF. The CDR3 region has the DNA TGTGCCAGCAAAACCTCCCAGGGTGCGACCCAGTACTTC.

The CDR3 DNA reads as TGTGCCAGCAGTTTAATAGGAGAGACCCAGTACTTC. It is translated as CASSLIGETQYF. This chain uses TRBV28 with TRBJ2-5; D is ambiguous. Germline V gene sequence: CDR1 MDHEN, CDR2 SYDVKM. The V and J ends lost 2 bases and 4 bases respectively, with 5 bases between them. CDR3 size: 12 residues.

J is TRBJ2-3 and V is TRBV2; D is unclear. The V and J ends lost 6 bases and 1 base respectively, with 11 bases between them. Germline CDR1 SNHLY, CDR2 FYNNEI. The CDR3 contains 14 residues. The DNA of the CDR3 is TGTGCCAGCAGCGCCTATGCAGGCACAGATACGCAGTATTTT. Protein: CASSAYAGTDTQYF.

The chain combines TRBV19 with TRBJ1-5; a weak D match, TRBD1 (6 bases). Germline CDR1 LNHDA, CDR2 SQIVND (reference sequence). V dropped 4 bases and J dropped 2 bases, with 21 bases sitting between them. The CDR3 is 18 residues long. CDR3 DNA sequence: TGTGCCAGTAGTAAAGTAGGCGGGGGCAGTTTTGGCAATCAGCCCCAGCATTTT. Protein: CASSKVGGGSFGNQPQHF.

The CDR3 loop reads CASSARQGGDTQYF. For the CDR3, the DNA is TGTGCCAGTAGTGCCCGGCAGGGGGGAGATACGCAGTATTTT. The V gene is TRBV19, the J gene TRBJ2-3; D possibly corresponds to TRBD1 (7 bases). The CDR3 loop spans 14 amino acids. V was clipped by 5 bases and J by 5 bases, with 14 bases between them. The germline CDR1 and CDR2 sequences are LNHDA and SQIVND (reference sequence).